There are a few counts of the clone carrying this TCR beta chain. Antigen unknown. After extraction with the RNeasy kit, roughly 0.5 to 1 ug of the RNA was reverse transcribed using random hexamers. With immunoSEQ multiplex PCR, TCR beta CDR3 was amplified across 54 Vbeta and 13 Jbeta. MiXCR was run by TCRdb on the immunoSEQ multiplex PCR reads, yielding one entry per CDR3 protein. The repertoire includes more than 150,000 distinct CDR3 sequences, approximately 95% of them detected once, and 0.1% to 0.15% sits in the top ten. The data stem from a study of CD8 T cells in Susac syndrome. About the study: Patients with Susac syndrome, at blood draw, were therapy-naive, on corticosteroids, or on intravenous immunoglobulin alone.

Notes on the study in general: Repertoires of Susac syndrome CD4+ T cells lacked clonal expansion.

Deletions cut 0 bases from V and 2 bases from J, with 8 bases between. This CDR3 has 14 amino acids. The germline V gene encodes CDR1 SGDLS and CDR2 YYNGEE. The V call is TRBV9, the J call TRBJ1-1; D is uncertain. The receptor was derived from a human donor with Susac syndrome. Material: CD4+ T cells from PBMCs. The CDR3: CASSVVGSNTEAFF. The CDR3 DNA follows: TGTGCCAGCAGCGTAGTGGGGAGTAACACTGAAGCTTTCTTT.